Listed below are T cell receptor beta chains from one sample, sequenced in a study of T-cell memory formation after mild COVID-19. Each CDR3 protein is one row after TCRdb ran MiXCR on the 5' RACE reads. The table lists roughly 450,000 distinct CDR3 sequences, approximately 18% of them singletons, with about 12% in the top ten. Sequenced sample: PBMCs or a T cell subset sorted from them (not recorded which). All receptors derive from an adult woman who had mild COVID-19 (a few samples of this study predate the infection). Cell type and time point are not known. CDR3s include the opening cysteine and the closing phenylalanine or tryptophan. A D gene is named only where the DNA matches it firmly. A clone size is listed for some rows: how often the clone was seen (once, few, many), or a class if it is expanded.

CDR3 DNA	CDR3 protein	J gene	V gene	D gene	clone size
TGTGCCAGCAGCCAAAGACAGGGAATGGCGGATACGCAGTATTTT	CASSQRQGMADTQYF	TRBJ2-3	TRBV9	TRBD1	few
TGTGCCAGCAGCCCCTTGGGACAGCAACTCGGAGAGACCCAGTACTTC	CASSPLGQQLGETQYF	TRBJ2-5	TRBV5-6	TRBD1	few
TGTGCCAGCAGCTTTGACGGACACACGATCTACGAGCAGTACTTC	CASSFDGHTIYEQYF	TRBJ2-7	TRBV11-2	NA	few
TGTGCCAGCACCGTCACTAGCGGGACCTCAGATACGCAGTATTTT	CASTVTSGTSDTQYF	TRBJ2-3	TRBV5-6	TRBD2	NA
TGTGCCAGCAGTTTAGCGCTGGGACGGGGGAACACTGAAGCTTTCTTT	CASSLALGRGNTEAFF	TRBJ1-1	TRBV12-3/TRBV12-4	NA	NA
TGTGCCAGCTCACAGGGGGATGGAGAAAAACTGTTTTTT	CASSQGDGEKLFF	TRBJ1-4	TRBV18	NA	NA
TGTGCCAGCTCACCACTAGCGGTTTACAATGAGCAGTTCTTC	CASSPLAVYNEQFF	TRBJ2-1	TRBV18	NA	few
TGTGCCAGCAGTTTCCACGGCTCCTACGAGCAGTACTTC	CASSFHGSYEQYF	TRBJ2-7	TRBV27	NA	few
TGTGCCACCAGTGATGCCACGAGGGCAGGAACGAACACCGGGGAGCTGTTTTTT	CATSDATRAGTNTGELFF	TRBJ2-2	TRBV24-1	NA	few
TGCGCCAGCAGCCAAGAATCGGGCAGGGGGCAGAGAGGCTACACCTTC	CASSQESGRGQRGYTF	TRBJ1-2	TRBV4-1	TRBD1	NA
TGTGCCAGCAGCACCTGGACAGGGGGTTACTCCTACAATGAGCAGTTCTTC	CASSTWTGGYSYNEQFF	TRBJ2-1	TRBV5-6	TRBD1	once
TGTGCCAGCAGTTTAGCAGTCTACTATAATTCACCCCTCCACTTT	CASSLAVYYNSPLHF	TRBJ1-6	TRBV12-3/TRBV12-4	NA	NA
TGTGCCAGTACCCGGACATCCGGTAGAGGCTACACCTTC	CASTRTSGRGYTF	TRBJ1-2	TRBV19	NA	few
TGTGCCAGCAGTGCACAGGAGGACCTCTATGGCTACACCTTC	CASSAQEDLYGYTF	TRBJ1-2	TRBV25-1	NA	once
TGTGCCAGCCGGGGACCGGGACAGAGAAATTCACCCCTCCACTTT	CASRGPGQRNSPLHF	TRBJ1-6	TRBV7-9	TRBD1	NA
TGTGCCAGCAGCTTAGAAAGCCAAAACATTCAGTACTTC	CASSLESQNIQYF	TRBJ2-4	TRBV7-8	NA	few
TGTGCCAGCAGCTCATGGGCTAGCGGATCCTACAATGAGCAGTTCTTC	CASSSWASGSYNEQFF	TRBJ2-1	TRBV28	TRBD2	few
TGTGCCACCAGCAGAGGTCTTTCGGGGCTGAACACTGAAGCTTTCTTT	CATSRGLSGLNTEAFF	TRBJ1-1	TRBV15	NA	few
TGTGCCAGCAGCCAAGGCGCAGGGGTGTACGAGCAGTACTTC	CASSQGAGVYEQYF	TRBJ2-7	TRBV3-1	NA	NA
TGCAGTGCTTGGCGGGGGTTCCAAGAGACCCAGTACTTC	CSAWRGFQETQYF	TRBJ2-5	TRBV20-1	TRBD2	NA
TGCGCCAGCAGCTTCGGGACAGGTCGGGGCTACACCTTC	CASSFGTGRGYTF	TRBJ1-2	TRBV5-1	TRBD1	NA
TGTGCCAGTATACCGGGACAGGGGTCTTATCAGCCCCAGCATTTT	CASIPGQGSYQPQHF	TRBJ1-5	TRBV19	TRBD1	NA
TGTGCCAGTAGTATTATCCCCCCCCCGGGCAGGGGGACAGATACGCAGTATTTT	CASSIIPPPGRGTDTQYF	TRBJ2-3	TRBV19	TRBD1	once
TGTGCCAGCAGCTTAACGGGACAGGAGAACACTGAAGCTTTCTTT	CASSLTGQENTEAFF	TRBJ1-1	TRBV7-9	TRBD1	few
TGTGCCAGCAGTTACCCAGGGAGGGATGAGCAGTTCTTC	CASSYPGRDEQFF	TRBJ2-1	TRBV6-2/TRBV6-3	TRBD2	few
TGTGCCACCAGTTCCGGGAGGGGTTTAGCCTACGAGCAGTACTTC	CATSSGRGLAYEQYF	TRBJ2-7	TRBV24-1	TRBD2	NA
TGCGCCAGCAGCCATACCGGGACAGGCACAGATACGCAGTATTTT	CASSHTGTGTDTQYF	TRBJ2-3	TRBV5-1	TRBD1	many
TGTGCCAGCAGCGAGGAGCCCGGGGAGCTGTTTTTT	CASSEEPGELFF	TRBJ2-2	TRBV13	NA	NA
TGTGCCAGCAGTGACAATGCGGGGGGGCCGACAGATACGCAGTATTTT	CASSDNAGGPTDTQYF	TRBJ2-3	TRBV6-6	TRBD2	many
TGTGCCAGCAGCGGAGGAAGGGGGATTTTCTCCACTGAAGCTTTCTTT	CASSGGRGIFSTEAFF	TRBJ1-1	TRBV11-2	NA	NA
TGCGCCAGCAGCCAAGCTTTAGGAGGGGCTACCTACGAGCAGTACTTC	CASSQALGGATYEQYF	TRBJ2-7	TRBV4-1	NA	few
TGTGCCAGCAGCTTAGCGGTGGCGGGGGGCGCCTACGAGCAGTACTTC	CASSLAVAGGAYEQYF	TRBJ2-7	TRBV7-8	TRBD2	NA
TGTGCCAGCAGCCCCTTGGGGTGGGCGAACACTGAAGCTTTCTTT	CASSPLGWANTEAFF	TRBJ1-1	TRBV12-3/TRBV12-4	NA	NA
TGTGCCACCGGGATGACGGGGGGGCCAACAGATACGCAGTATTTT	CATGMTGGPTDTQYF	TRBJ2-3	TRBV7-6	TRBD2	NA
TGTGCCAGCAGCTTGGAGACAGGACCCCTCTTCTATGGCTACACCTTC	CASSLETGPLFYGYTF	TRBJ1-2	TRBV5-5	NA	NA
TGCAGTGCTAGTCGAACAGCCACAGATACGCAGTATTTT	CSASRTATDTQYF	TRBJ2-3	TRBV20-1	NA	NA
TGTGCCAGCAGCCCCAGACTAGCGGGCTACGAGCAGTACTTC	CASSPRLAGYEQYF	TRBJ2-7	TRBV16	TRBD2	many
TGTGCCAGCAGCTTAGAGAGGGGATCGGACTATGGCTACACCTTC	CASSLERGSDYGYTF	TRBJ1-2	TRBV7-6	NA	NA
TGTGCCAGCAGCCGACTCCCCGGGACAGGGAAGTACAATGAGCAGTTCTTC	CASSRLPGTGKYNEQFF	TRBJ2-1	TRBV7-9	TRBD1	NA
TGCAGCGTCAGGGAAAAAGGGCAGTACTTC	CSVREKGQYF	TRBJ2-7	TRBV29-1	NA	NA
TGTGCCAGCAAACCGGGACAGGGTTACGGCTACACCTTC	CASKPGQGYGYTF	TRBJ1-2	TRBV6-6	TRBD1	few
TGTGCCAGCAGCTCGGGAGTGAAAAATGAGCAGTTCTTC	CASSSGVKNEQFF	TRBJ2-1	TRBV11-2	NA	NA
TGTGCCAGCAGTTGGGGGGGAGCTAACTATGGCTACACCTTC	CASSWGGANYGYTF	TRBJ1-2	TRBV7-2	NA	NA
TGTGCCAGCAGCCCCGCAGCAGACTACGAGCAGTACTTC	CASSPAADYEQYF	TRBJ2-7	TRBV13	NA	few
TGTGCCAGCAGCTTAGCAAGGGATGTAGGCTACACCTTC	CASSLARDVGYTF	TRBJ1-2	TRBV7-2	NA	few
TGTGCCAGCAGCTTAAATCGGGGGTTTCTCAATGAGCAGTTCTTC	CASSLNRGFLNEQFF	TRBJ2-1	TRBV7-3	NA	few
TGTGCCAGCAGCTTAGTTCCGGGACCCCGCGAGCAGTACTTC	CASSLVPGPREQYF	TRBJ2-7	TRBV7-2	NA	few
TGTGCCAGCCGACCCAGGGGGGACCATAATTCACCCCTCCACTTT	CASRPRGDHNSPLHF	TRBJ1-6	TRBV27	TRBD1	few
TGTGCCAGCAGCTCTGGATGGGGTGGCTACACCTTC	CASSSGWGGYTF	TRBJ1-2	TRBV7-2	NA	NA
TGTGCCAGCAGCGTAGGGACTAGCGCTGTGGAGGGTACTCAGTACTTC	CASSVGTSAVEGTQYF	TRBJ2-4	TRBV9	TRBD2	few
TGTGCCAGTTCTCCTATAGCGGGAGGGGGGGTGAATGAGCAGTTCTTC	CASSPIAGGGVNEQFF	TRBJ2-1	TRBV19	TRBD2	NA